The source of this T cell receptor beta chain is a study of Graves' ophthalmopathy and Graves' hyperthyroidism. Germline loops: CDR1 LNHDA, CDR2 SQIVND (reference sequence). Trimming took 6 bases from V and 2 from J, leaving 16 bases between them. The CDR3 has 15 residues. Moderately to severely active ophthalmopathy under 3 months, CAS at least 3, NOSPECS at least 4. This clonotype was recorded many times. RNA served as the template for amplifying TCR beta CDR3 regions. After a first-round RT-PCR with HTBI primers, a second-round multiplex PCR was run. TCRdb recomputed calls from the multiplex PCR reads with MiXCR, one row per CDR3 protein. Of fewer than 70,000 distinct CDR3 sequences in the sample, around 50% were seen once.

Sequencing used peripheral blood. V usage is TRBV19 and J usage is TRBJ1-1; D is uncertain. This TCR was sampled from an adult woman with Graves' ophthalmopathy. The CDR3 DNA reads as TGTGCCAGTAGACTCGCTCCGGGCCTAAACACTGAAGCTTTCTTT. Amino acid sequence: CASRLAPGLNTEAFF.